This T cell receptor (beta chain) was captured in a study of shared clonotypes between healthy human individuals. Findings and caveats of the study: Deeper or shallower sequencing was expected to change how clonotypes are shared among donors.

Running of the assay took place at deep level. Some clones are missing from TCRdb's copy, which holds only in-frame ones; the method was immunoSEQ multiplex PCR. The sample holds about 510,000 clones, 75% to 80% seen once. V was clipped by 2 bases and J by 1 base, with 12 bases between them. The CDR3 sequence is 16 residues long. Germline loops: CDR1 SGHAT, CDR2 FQNNGV. A word on this clone: Its specificity is unknown.

The specimen sequenced was PBMCs. The origin of this receptor is a middle-aged woman in good health. Some clones in this sample may be carry-over from other donors' samples. The chain combines TRBV11-2 with TRBJ1-5; no reliable D call. CDR3 coding DNA: TGTGCCAGCAGCTTAAGCCCGGCCGGAAGCAATCAGCCCCAGCATTTT. This encodes CASSLSPAGSNQPQHF.